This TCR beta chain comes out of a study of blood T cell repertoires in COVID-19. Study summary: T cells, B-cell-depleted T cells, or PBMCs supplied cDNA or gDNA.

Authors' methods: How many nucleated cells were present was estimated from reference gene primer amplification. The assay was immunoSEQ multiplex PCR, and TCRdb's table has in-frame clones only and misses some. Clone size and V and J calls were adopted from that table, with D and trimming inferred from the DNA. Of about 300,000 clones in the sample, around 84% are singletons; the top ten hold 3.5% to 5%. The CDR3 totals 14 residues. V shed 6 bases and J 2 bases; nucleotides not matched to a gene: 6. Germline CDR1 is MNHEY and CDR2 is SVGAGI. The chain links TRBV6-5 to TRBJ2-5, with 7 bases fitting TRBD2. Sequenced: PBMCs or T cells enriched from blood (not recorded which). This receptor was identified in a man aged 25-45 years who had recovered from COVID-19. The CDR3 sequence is CASRGTGRQETQYF. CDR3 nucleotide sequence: TGTGCCAGCAGGGGCACCGGGAGGCAAGAGACCCAGTACTTC.